A single sample gave rise to the 23 T cell receptor beta chains below, sequenced in a study of cytomegalovirus exposure and HLA in healthy donors. PCR employed 60 Vbeta and 13 Jbeta primers. The data were produced by immunoSEQ multiplex PCR, yet TCRdb's version contains in-frame clones alone and is incomplete. The sample shows about 160,000 clones, around 84% of them seen only once. The source material was PBMCs. The receptors were sampled from a man between 18 and 29 years old in good health and CMV-seronegative.

This clone was seen more than once but under ten times. The chain uses TRBV5-4 and TRBJ2-7; tentatively, D is TRBD2 (6 bases). V was pared by 3 bases and J by 3 bases, with 16 bases between. CDR1 and CDR2 (germline): SGHNT, YYREEE (reference sequence). The CDR3 loop spans 15 amino acids. The CDR3 DNA is TGTGCCAGCAGCTCCGGAGGGCTAGCCTACTACGAGCAGTACTTC. This encodes CASSSGGLAYYEQYF.

The rearrangement uses TRBV5-1 and TRBJ2-1; D gene uncertain. Trimming cost V 3 bases and J 0 bases, with 4 bases left between them. The germline CDR1 and CDR2 sequences are SGHRS and YFSETQ. The CDR3 spans 13 residues. This chain's CDR3 is CASSSSSYNEQFF. The CDR3 region has the DNA TGCGCCAGCAGCTCCTCCTCCTACAATGAGCAGTTCTTC.

The genes are TRBV5-1 and TRBJ1-4, with 10 bases aligning to TRBD1. CDR1 SGHRS and CDR2 YFSETQ come from the germline V gene. CDR3 size: 15 residues. Trimming at V came to 0 bases and at J to 5 bases, leaving 1 base not matched to a gene. The CDR3 sequence: CASSLGTGGNEKLFF. For the CDR3, the DNA is TGCGCCAGCAGCTTGGGGACAGGGGGAAATGAAAAACTGTTTTTT.

V and J are TRBV27 and TRBJ1-3; D possibly corresponds to TRBD1 (5 bases). There are 14 residues in the CDR3. V dropped 6 bases and J dropped 4 bases, with 13 bases sitting between them. Germline V gene data show CDR1 as MNHEY and CDR2 as SMNVEV (reference sequence). The CDR3, as DNA: TGTGCCAGCAGCAGGTCGGGGGGAGGAAACACCATATATTTT. It codes for CASSRSGGGNTIYF.

The CDR3 bases are TGTGCCAGCAGTTTGCCGGGACAGGCGGAGACCCAGTACTTC. Translation gives CASSLPGQAETQYF. The chain joins TRBV7-6 to TRBJ2-5, with 8 bases that match TRBD1. V lost 6 bases to trimming and J lost 5 bases; unmatched junction nucleotides: 8. Germline-derived CDR1 and CDR2 are SGHVS and FNYEAQ. The CDR3 sequence is 14 residues long. Drawing the rest from reference TRBV7-6 and TRBJ2-5, the complete variable domain is GAGVSQSPRYKVTKRGQDVALRCDPISGHVSLYWYRQALGQGPEFLTYFNYEAQQDKSGLPNDRFSAERPEGSISTLTIQRTEQRDSAMYRCASSLPGQAETQYFGPGTRLLVL.

The chain joins TRBV7-8 to TRBJ2-1, with D maybe TRBD1 (6 bases). CDR3 length: 15 residues. V was shortened by 0 bases and J by 7 bases, with 13 bases between the two germline ends. Germline V gives CDR1 SGHVS, CDR2 FQNEAQ. The CDR3 sequence is CASSLAEFRGNEQFF. The CDR3 coding sequence is TGTGCCAGCAGCTTAGCGGAATTCAGGGGAAATGAGCAGTTCTTC.

The CDR3 sequence: CASSVGGHRGYEQFF. The CDR3 DNA follows: TGTGCCAGCAGTGTAGGGGGCCACCGAGGATATGAGCAGTTCTTC. The chain combines TRBV2 with TRBJ2-1, with 7 bases matching TRBD1. The CDR3 is 15 residues long. Germline V CDR1 and CDR2: SNHLY, FYNNEI. V dropped 4 bases and J dropped 8; count of bases not matched to a gene: 11.

This clone has only one observation. The V gene is TRBV4-1, the J gene TRBJ2-1; TRBD2 agrees at 7 bases. Germline V gene lookup returns CDR1 MGHRA and CDR2 YSYEKL. Trimming removed 3 bases from V and 4 bases from J; junction bases left unmatched: 15. The CDR3 spans 18 residues. CDR3 nucleotides: TGCGCCAGCAGCCACCCCCTAGGCTCAAGCGGGGATTACAATGAGCAGTTCTTC. It specifies CASSHPLGSSGDYNEQFF.

V is TRBV2 and J is TRBJ1-1; TRBD1 matches 10 bases. This CDR3 contains 14 residues. The germline gives CDR1 SNHLY, CDR2 FYNNEI. Germline trimming cut 5 bases from V and 3 bases from J; bases unmatched to any gene: 3. CDR3: CASSRQGADTEAFF. For the CDR3, the DNA is TGTGCCAGCAGTCGACAGGGGGCGGACACTGAAGCTTTCTTT. Using reference TRBV2 and TRBJ1-1 for the parts outside the CDR3, the full variable domain is EPEVTQTPSHQVTQMGQEVILRCVPISNHLYFYWYRQILGQKVEFLVSFYNNEISEKSEIFDDQFSVERPDGSNFTLKIRSTKLEDSAMYFCASSRQGADTEAFFGQGTRLTVV.

The chain joins TRBV6-6 to TRBJ2-1, with 9 bases identical to TRBD2. J lost 4 bases, V lost 4 bases, and 5 bases had no gene match. The CDR3 totals 15 residues. Germline V gives CDR1 MNHNY, CDR2 SVGAGI (reference sequence). The CDR3 coding sequence is TGTGCCAGCAGTTTAGCGGGAGCAGAATACAATGAGCAGTTCTTC. This sequence encodes CASSLAGAEYNEQFF.

The V call is TRBV7-9, the J call TRBJ1-1; D is ambiguous. V was clipped by 1 base and J by 4 bases, with 10 bases between them. Looked up from germline, CDR1 is SEHNR and CDR2 is FQNEAQ (reference sequence). The CDR3 is 14 amino acids. DNA of the CDR3: TGTGCCAGCAGCTTAGGTGAGGGTGGCACTGAAGCTTTCTTT. This translates into CASSLGEGGTEAFF.

The rearrangement uses TRBV4-1 and TRBJ2-6, with 8 bases matching TRBD1. With 5 bases clipped from V and 2 bases from J, the junction kept 8 bases outside the gene matches. The CDR3 length is 17 residues. Germline values: CDR1 MGHRA, CDR2 YSYEKL. The CDR3 DNA sequence: TGCGCCAGCAGCATTCGGACAGGGTCGACTGGGGCCAACGTCCTGACTTTC. It encodes CASSIRTGSTGANVLTF.

The chain joins TRBV11-2 to TRBJ2-7, with D possibly being TRBD2 (5 bases). Trimming removed 3 bases at V and 2 bases at J, with 11 bases between. The CDR3 length is 14 residues. Germline CDR1 SGHAT, CDR2 FQNNGV. The CDR3 DNA is TGTGCCAGCAGCTTTAGGGCGGGTGCCTACGAGCAGTACTTC. This encodes CASSFRAGAYEQYF.

The chain uses TRBV2 and TRBJ2-2, with TRBD1 matching over 10 bases. CDR1 is SNHLY and CDR2 is FYNNEI in the germline V gene. The CDR3 length is 14 residues. V lost 7 bases to trimming and J lost 4 bases; unmatched junction nucleotides: 3. The DNA of the CDR3 is TGTGCCAGCACGGGACAGGGGCCCACCGGGGAGCTGTTTTTT. It is translated as CASTGQGPTGELFF.

This clone has a single count. V is TRBV30 and J is TRBJ1-5; a weak D match, TRBD1 (5 bases). The V gene's germline CDR1 is GTSNPN and CDR2 SVGIG (reference sequence). This CDR3 region has 14 residues. V lost 2 bases to trimming and J lost 1 base, with 9 bases between them. The CDR3 spells CAWSQGSSNQPQHF. CDR3 in DNA: TGTGCCTGGAGTCAGGGAAGCAGCAATCAGCCCCAGCATTTT. The full variable domain, with the rest looked up from reference TRBV30 and TRBJ1-5, is SQTIHQWPATLVQPVGSPLSLECTVEGTSNPNLYWYRQAAGRGLQLLFYSVGIGQISSEVPQNLSASRPQDRQFILSSKKLLLSDSGFYLCAWSQGSSNQPQHFGDGTRLSIL.

The rearrangement joins TRBV9 to TRBJ1-1; TRBD1 matches at 10 bases. This CDR3 comprises 14 residues. Per germline, CDR1 SGDLS and CDR2 YYNGEE. Unmatched junction bases numbered 4, after V lost 2 bases and J lost 6 bases. The CDR3 loop is CASSVRTGGSEAFF. As DNA, the CDR3 is TGTGCCAGCAGCGTTCGGACAGGGGGGTCTGAAGCTTTCTTT.

This chain uses TRBV28 with TRBJ1-3; D is possibly TRBD1 (5 bases). This CDR3 is built from 15 residues. The V end lost 2 bases, the J end lost 0 bases, and 8 bases lay between the germline ends. Germline V lookup: CDR1 MDHEN, CDR2 SYDVKM. The CDR3 DNA reads as TGTGCCAGCAGTTTAATAGGGGACTCTGGAAACACCATATATTTT. This sequence encodes CASSLIGDSGNTIYF. Based on the CDR3 plus reference TRBV28 and TRBJ1-3, the full variable domain is DVKVTQSSRYLVKRTGEKVFLECVQDMDHENMFWYRQDPGLGLRLIYFSYDVKMKEKGDIPEGYSVSREKKERFSLILESASTNQTSMYLCASSLIGDSGNTIYFGEGSWLTVV.

The chain uses TRBV27 and TRBJ2-7; 9 bases line up with TRBD2. The CDR3 spans 15 residues. The junction had 8 bases not matched to a gene; V was cut back by 6 bases and J by 2 bases. Germline V gene sequence: CDR1 MNHEY, CDR2 SMNVEV (reference sequence). The CDR3 nucleotides read TGTGCCAGCAGGAACCTAGCGGGATGGCCCTACGAGCAGTACTTC. Translating it yields CASRNLAGWPYEQYF.

V is TRBV5-6 and J is TRBJ2-1; D is perhaps TRBD1 (6 bases). This CDR3 has 15 residues. The germline gives CDR1 SGHDT, CDR2 YYEEEE. Trimming pared 4 bases from V and 6 bases from J, leaving 17 bases between. The CDR3 DNA sequence: TGTGCCAGCAGCGGAATCTTCAGGGGAATCAATGAGCAGTTCTTC. Protein: CASSGIFRGINEQFF.

This rearrangement joins TRBV27 to TRBJ2-7; possibly TRBD2 for D (7 bases). CDR1 is MNHEY, CDR2 SMNVEV, per germline (reference sequence). Trimming took 10 bases from V and 1 from J, leaving 14 bases between them. The CDR3 runs 13 residues. In DNA, the CDR3 is TGTGCCATAAAGGGGGGGGCATCCTACGAGCAGTACTTC. Translating gives CAIKGGASYEQYF.

V gene TRBV7-9 combines with J gene TRBJ1-5; perhaps TRBD1 as D (6 bases). V lost 7 bases and J lost 7, with 17 bases in between. Germline lookup yields CDR1 SEHNR and CDR2 FQNEAQ (reference sequence). CDR3 length: 14 residues. This CDR3 is CASNSGGAGQPQHF. The CDR3 coding sequence is TGTGCCAGCAACTCGGGGGGGGCCGGGCAGCCCCAGCATTTT.

This chain joins TRBV5-1 and TRBJ2-2; 9 bases map to TRBD2. CDR1 is SGHRS and CDR2 is YFSETQ in the germline V gene. Trimming removed 0 bases from V and 4 bases from J; junction bases left unmatched: 10. This CDR3 comprises 18 residues. The CDR3 nucleotides read TGCGCCAGCAGCTTGGGGTTGGCTAGCGGGATCCTCACCGGGGAGCTGTTTTTT. It encodes CASSLGLASGILTGELFF.

The rearrangement uses TRBV6-1 and TRBJ1-4; TRBD1 agrees at 9 bases. The CDR3 covers 15 residues. V lost 6 bases and J lost 6; bases outside the gene matches: 8. Germline-derived CDR1 and CDR2 are MNHNS and SASEGT. The CDR3 nucleotides are TGTGCCAGCAGGGACAGGGGATTGTTGGATGAAAAACTGTTTTTT. Protein sequence: CASRDRGLLDEKLFF.